This T cell receptor (beta chain) was recorded in a study of blood T cells in healthy people across ages. Next came a second PCR, run for roughly 7 to 12 cycles, which used a sample-barcoded 5' primer along with a J-beta primer mix. TCRdb recomputed calls from the 5' RACE reads with MiXCR, one row per CDR3 protein. The sample comprises some 710,000 distinct CDR3 sequences, roughly 20% of which are singletons, and under 25% rests with the top ten. Study results and caveats: Considered underestimates were the diversity estimates obtained from one million T cells. Because donor CMV status was unknown, expanded clonotype changes were possibly confounded.

Those donating, healthy Caucasian individuals from Russia, were aged roughly 6 to 95. Samples each had at least 6 micrograms of total RNA extracted. This clonotype was observed a handful of times. What it binds is not known. The TCR originated in a man aged 65-85 years in good health. Material: blood.

CDR3 amino acids: CASSTEPGFHGELFF. CDR3 coding DNA: TGTGCCAGCAGTACTGAGCCGGGGTTTCACGGGGAGCTGTTTTTT. The V call is TRBV28, the J call TRBJ2-2; D is perhaps TRBD2 (5 bases). The V gene's germline CDR1 is MDHEN and CDR2 SYDVKM. This CDR3 contains 15 residues. V shed 5 bases and J shed 7 bases, with 17 bases lying between them.